The clone carrying this T cell receptor (beta chain) appeared a single time. The data stem from a study of blood T cell repertoires in COVID-19. On the study more broadly: Donors in the United States, Italy and Spain gave samples during acute or convalescent COVID-19.

Authors' methods: Amplifying reference gene primers gave estimates of nucleated cell counts. Here immunoSEQ multiplex PCR was the method, and the copy in TCRdb shows in-frame clones only, minus some. The DNA gave D and trimming, while V, J and clone size come from that table. The sample yields 150,000 to 200,000 clones, 80% to 90% seen once. The sequenced material came from peripheral blood. This TCR was recovered from a man in his sixties with acute or convalescent COVID-19.

The DNA of the CDR3 is TGCGCCAGCAGCCAAGGGACAGGGTTCAGTTCACCCCTCCACTTT. The encoded protein is CASSQGTGFSSPLHF. The chain is built from TRBV4-1 and TRBJ1-6, with 8 nucleotides matching TRBD1. Unmatched junction bases numbered 5, after V lost 1 base and J lost 9 bases. CDR3 length: 15 residues. CDR1 is MGHRA, CDR2 YSYEKL, per germline.